The clone carrying this T cell receptor beta chain was seen many times. This record comes from a study of response to subunit inactivated influenza vaccine. V lost 3 bases, J lost 6 bases, and 12 bases lay in between. The CDR3 sequence is 14 residues long. Germline CDR1 and CDR2: SNHLY and FYNNEI. In TCRdb, the RT-PCR reads were re-called with MiXCR into one record per CDR3 protein. This table has about 570,000 distinct CDR3 sequences, around 11% appearing once. The data were also submitted as part of a second study, on T cells expressing NK-cell markers. That source notes: Researchers built TCR beta cDNA using 5'RACE template switching with UMIs.

This receptor was taken from a man in his fifties who received an inactivated influenza vaccine. The sequencing used PBMCs from blood, collected on the day of vaccination. This rearrangement joins TRBV2 to TRBJ2-1; possible D gene TRBD2, 6 bases. CDR3 in DNA: TGTGCCAGCAGTGAGTATAGTAGCGGCAATGAGCAGTTCTTC. Translating gives CASSEYSSGNEQFF.